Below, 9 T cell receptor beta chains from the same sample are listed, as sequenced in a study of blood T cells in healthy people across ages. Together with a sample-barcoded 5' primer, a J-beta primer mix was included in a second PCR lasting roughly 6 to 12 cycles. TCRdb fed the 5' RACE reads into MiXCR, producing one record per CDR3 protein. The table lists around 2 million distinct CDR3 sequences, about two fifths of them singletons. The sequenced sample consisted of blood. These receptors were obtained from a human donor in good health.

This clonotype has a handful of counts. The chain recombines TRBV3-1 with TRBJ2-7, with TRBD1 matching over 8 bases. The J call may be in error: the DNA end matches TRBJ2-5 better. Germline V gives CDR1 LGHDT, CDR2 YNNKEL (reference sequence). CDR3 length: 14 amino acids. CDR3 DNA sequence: TGTGCCAGCAGCGCGGACAGGGACGAGGAGACCCAGTACTTC. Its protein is CASSADRDEETQYF.

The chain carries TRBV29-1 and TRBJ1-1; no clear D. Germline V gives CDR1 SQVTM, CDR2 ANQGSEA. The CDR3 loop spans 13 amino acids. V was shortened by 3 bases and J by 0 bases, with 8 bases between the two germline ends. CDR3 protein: CSVEDYMNTEAFF. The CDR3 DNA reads TGCAGCGTTGAGGACTACATGAACACTGAAGCTTTCTTT.

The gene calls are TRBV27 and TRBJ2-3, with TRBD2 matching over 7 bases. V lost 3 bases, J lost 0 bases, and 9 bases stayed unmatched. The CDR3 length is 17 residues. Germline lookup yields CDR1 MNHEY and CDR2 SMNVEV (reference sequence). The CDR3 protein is CASSFVKGGGSTDTQYF. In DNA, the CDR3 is TGTGCCAGCAGTTTTGTGAAGGGCGGGGGTAGCACAGATACGCAGTATTTT.

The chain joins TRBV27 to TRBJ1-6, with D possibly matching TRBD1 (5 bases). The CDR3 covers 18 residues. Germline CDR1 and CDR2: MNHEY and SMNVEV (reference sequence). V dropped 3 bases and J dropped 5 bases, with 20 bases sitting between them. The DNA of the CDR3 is TGTGCCAGCAGTTTTTCCCCAATAGGGGCGGGAGATAATTCACCCCTCCACTTT. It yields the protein CASSFSPIGAGDNSPLHF.

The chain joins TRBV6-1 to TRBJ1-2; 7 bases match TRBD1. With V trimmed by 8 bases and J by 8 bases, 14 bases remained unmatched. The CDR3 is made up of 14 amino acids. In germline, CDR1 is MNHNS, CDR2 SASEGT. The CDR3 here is CASEYRGTHGGYTF. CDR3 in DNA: TGTGCCAGCGAATACAGGGGCACCCACGGGGGCTACACCTTC.

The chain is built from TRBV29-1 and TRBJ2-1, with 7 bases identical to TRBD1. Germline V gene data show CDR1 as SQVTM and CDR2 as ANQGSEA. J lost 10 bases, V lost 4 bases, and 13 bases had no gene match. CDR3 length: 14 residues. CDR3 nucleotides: TGCAGCGTTGGCCCCGGGACAGCAGCCTACGAGCAGTTCTTC. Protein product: CSVGPGTAAYEQFF.

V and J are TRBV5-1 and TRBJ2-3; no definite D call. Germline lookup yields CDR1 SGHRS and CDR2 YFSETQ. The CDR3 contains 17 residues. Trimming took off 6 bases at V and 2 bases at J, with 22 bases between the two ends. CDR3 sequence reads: CASTRLGRTGPTDTQYF. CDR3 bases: TGCGCCAGCACACGCCTGGGCCGGACGGGTCCCACAGATACGCAGTATTTT. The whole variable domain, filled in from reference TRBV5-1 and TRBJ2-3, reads KAGVTQTPRYLIKTRGQQVTLSCSPISGHRSVSWYQQTPGQGLQFLFEYFSETQRNKGNFPGRFSGRQFSNSRSEMNVSTLELGDSALYLCASTRLGRTGPTDTQYFGPGTRLTVL.

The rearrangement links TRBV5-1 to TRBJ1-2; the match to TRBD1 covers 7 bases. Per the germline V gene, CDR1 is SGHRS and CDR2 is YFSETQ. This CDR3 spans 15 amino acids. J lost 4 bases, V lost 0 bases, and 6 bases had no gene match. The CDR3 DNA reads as TGCGCCAGCAGCTTGGGATTCGGGACAGTCTATGGCTACACCTTC. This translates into CASSLGFGTVYGYTF.

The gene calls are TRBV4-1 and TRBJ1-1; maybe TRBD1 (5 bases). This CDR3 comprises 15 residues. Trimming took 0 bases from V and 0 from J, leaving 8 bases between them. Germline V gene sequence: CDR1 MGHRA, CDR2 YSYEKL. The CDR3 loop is CASSQDGGVNTEAFF. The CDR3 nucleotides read TGCGCCAGCAGCCAAGACGGGGGAGTGAACACTGAAGCTTTCTTT.